This TCR beta chain derives from a study of T-cell reconstitution after alpha-beta-depleted transplantation in children. The V end was cut by 4 bases, the J end by 4 bases, with 13 bases between. Germline-derived CDR1 and CDR2 are LNHDA and SQIVND (reference sequence). The CDR3 is 14 amino acids. Using unique molecular identifiers, the investigators prepared the TCRbeta library. TCRdb processed the PCR reads anew with MiXCR; each CDR3 protein has one entry. In the table there are around 250,000 distinct CDR3 sequences, 9.9% of which are singletons. This clonotype was seen only a few times. The receptor comes from a human donor who donated a stem cell graft to a child with SCID. This specimen consisted of PBMCs from the stem cell graft donor, obtained from the stem cell graft. The V gene is TRBV19, the J gene TRBJ1-2; no reliable D call. CDR3 protein: CASSRDAALYGYTF. The CDR3 bases are TGTGCCAGTAGTAGAGACGCTGCCCTCTATGGCTACACCTTC.